These T cell receptor beta chains were read from a single sample in a study of blood T cell repertoires in COVID-19. The repertoire was sequenced with immunoSEQ multiplex PCR; TCRdb's copy has only in-frame clones and lacks some. The data hold about 270,000 clones, with 75% to 90% observed a single time. Sequencing input: PBMCs or T cells enriched from blood (not recorded which). These receptors were taken from a woman aged 18-29 years who had recovered from COVID-19. Each CDR3 is given with its conserved first and last residue. A D gene is named only where the DNA matches it firmly.

TRBJ2-1 TRBD2 TRBV13 17 CASSLSQRGGSYNEQFF TGTGCCAGCAGCTTAAGTCAGCGGGGGGGCTCCTACAATGAGCAGTTCTTC
TRBJ1-2 TRBD1 TRBV28 16 CASSLETDRYSYGYTF TGTGCCAGCAGTCTAGAGACGGACAGGTACTCCTATGGCTACACCTTC
TRBJ1-1 - TRBV11-2 14 CASSLGLPNTEAFF TGTGCCAGCAGCTTAGGGCTGCCGAACACTGAAGCTTTCTTT
TRBJ1-4 TRBD1 TRBV27 14 CASSLQGAGEKLFF TGTGCCAGCAGTCTTCAGGGGGCCGGGGAAAAACTGTTTTTT
TRBJ1-5 - TRBV19 15 CASSIGGRFNQPQHF TGTGCCAGTAGTATCGGGGGAAGATTCAATCAGCCCCAGCATTTT
TRBJ2-2 TRBD1 TRBV24-1 17 CATSDPGTGTNTGELFF TGTGCCACCAGTGATCCTGGGACAGGGACGAACACCGGGGAGCTGTTTTTT
TRBJ1-1 - TRBV19 14 CASSAPGENTEAFF TGTGCCAGTAGTGCCCCCGGGGAGAACACTGAAGCTTTCTTT
TRBJ1-4 TRBD1 TRBV30 15 CAWQSQGARGKKLFF TGTGCCTGGCAATCTCAGGGGGCGCGGGGGAAAAAACTGTTTTTT
TRBJ2-5 TRBD2 TRBV5-1 15 CASSLAGTSEETQYF TGCGCCAGCAGCTTGGCTGGGACTAGCGAAGAGACCCAGTACTTC
TRBJ1-2 - TRBV5-8 15 CASSLPRPANYGYTF TGTGCCAGCAGCTTGCCCAGGCCTGCTAACTATGGCTACACCTTC
TRBJ2-3 TRBD1 TRBV27 16 CASSYYRGDGTDTQYF TGTGCCAGCAGTTATTACAGGGGGGACGGCACAGATACGCAGTATTTT
TRBJ2-7 TRBD1 TRBV6-6 15 CASSPDRALTYEQYF TGTGCCAGCAGTCCCGACAGGGCCTTGACCTACGAGCAGTACTTC
TRBJ1-3 - TRBV5-5 16 CASSSKPGNSGNTIYF TGTGCCAGCAGCTCTAAACCGGGGAACTCTGGAAACACCATATATTTT